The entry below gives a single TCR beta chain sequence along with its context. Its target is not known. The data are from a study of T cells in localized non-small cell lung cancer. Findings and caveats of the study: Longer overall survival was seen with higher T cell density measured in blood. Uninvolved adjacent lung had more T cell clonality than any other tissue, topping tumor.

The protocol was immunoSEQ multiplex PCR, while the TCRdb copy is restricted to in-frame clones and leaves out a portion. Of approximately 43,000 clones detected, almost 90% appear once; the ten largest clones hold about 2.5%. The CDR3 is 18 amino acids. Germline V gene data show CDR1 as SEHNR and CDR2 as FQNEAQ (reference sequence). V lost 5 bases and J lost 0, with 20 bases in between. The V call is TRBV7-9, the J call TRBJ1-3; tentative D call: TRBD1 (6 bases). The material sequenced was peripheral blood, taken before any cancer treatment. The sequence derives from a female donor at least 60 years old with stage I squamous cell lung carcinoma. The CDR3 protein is CASSQRDTLILSGNTIYF. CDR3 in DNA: TGTGCCAGCAGCCAACGGGACACCCTAATACTCTCTGGAAACACCATATATTTT. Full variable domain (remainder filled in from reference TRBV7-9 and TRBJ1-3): DTGVSQNPRHKITKRGQNVTFRCDPISEHNRLYWYRQTLGQGPEFLTYFQNEAQLEKSRLLSDRFSAERPKGSFSTLEIQRTEQGDSAMYLCASSQRDTLILSGNTIYFGEGSWLTVV.